Below are 21 T cell receptor beta chains sequenced from a single sample in a study of T cells expressing NK-cell markers. TCRdb reprocessed the 5' RACE reads; each CDR3 protein has one entry and no DNA is given. The specimen's table records some 450,000 distinct CDR3 sequences. The sample taken for sequencing was blood T cells: a sorted CD56 or NKG2C T cell subset, CD4+ or CD8+ T cells, or bulk PBMC T cells (not recorded which). Receptor source: a woman between 18 and 75 years old in good health.

The gene calls are TRBV24-1 and TRBJ2-3. The germline CDR1 and CDR2 sequences are KGHDR and SFDVKD. The CDR3 covers 14 residues. The CDR3: CATSDLPSTDTQYF.

The rearrangement joins TRBV3-1 to TRBJ2-7; no DNA is available, so the TRBD1 call from TCRdb remains unchecked. This CDR3 comprises 16 residues. Germline assignment: CDR1 LGHDT and CDR2 YNNKEL (reference sequence). The CDR3 sequence: CASSRRAPGTVSEQYF.

The chain has TRBV20-1 and TRBJ1-5; the D call from TCRdb, TRBD1, cannot be confirmed without DNA. Germline V gene sequence: CDR1 DFQATT, CDR2 SNEGSKA (reference sequence). The CDR3 is made up of 14 amino acids. This CDR3 reads CSARLAGGDQPQHF.

CDR3 sequence: CASSLAFEGRKRAKTQYF. This chain connects TRBV7-2 to TRBJ2-5; TCRdb indicates TRBD2, and absent DNA this call remains unverified. Germline assignment: CDR1 SGHTA and CDR2 FQGNSA. This CDR3 has 18 amino acids. Filled out from reference TRBV7-2 and TRBJ2-5, the complete variable domain reads GAGVSQSPSNKVTEKGKDVELRCDPISGHTALYWYRQSLGQGLEFLIYFQGNSAPDKSGLPSDRFSAERTGGSVSTLTIQRTQQEDSAVYLCASSLAFEGRKRAKTQYFGPGTRLLVL.

The chain couples TRBV7-9 to TRBJ1-3; TCRdb calls TRBD1, which cannot be checked without DNA. The CDR3 length is 17 residues. The V gene's germline CDR1 is SEHNR and CDR2 FQNEAQ (reference sequence). The CDR3 reads CASSSTGARRMRNTIYF. The complete variable domain, with remaining parts taken from reference TRBV7-9 and TRBJ1-3, reads DTGVSQNPRHKITKRGQNVTFRCDPISEHNRLYWYRQTLGQGPEFLTYFQNEAQLEKSRLLSDRFSAERPKGSFSTLEIQRTEQGDSAMYLCASSSTGARRMRNTIYFGEGSWLTVV.

The chain couples TRBV7-3 to TRBJ2-7; as DNA is missing, the TRBD2 call by TCRdb cannot be tested. The CDR3 spans 15 residues. Germline CDR1 and CDR2: SGHTA and FQGTGA. The CDR3 spells CASSLTTSGSSEQYF.

The V call is TRBV6-5, the J call TRBJ2-4; with no DNA, the TCRdb D assignment of TRBD1 cannot be verified. The CDR3 spans 16 residues. CDR1 and CDR2 from the germline V gene are MNHEY and SVGAGI. CDR3 amino acids: CASSYGGGQGVNIQYF.

This chain links TRBV12-3 or TRBV12-4 with TRBJ2-3; as DNA is missing, the TRBD1 call by TCRdb cannot be tested. The CDR3 consists of 16 residues. CDR3 loop: CASSGRQGPRTDTQYF.

The CDR3 sequence: CASSFPSRGALVPEQFF. The V and J genes are TRBV7-2 and TRBJ2-1; TCRdb's D call of TRBD1 is untestable without DNA. Germline V CDR1 and CDR2: SGHTA, FQGNSA. The CDR3 runs 17 residues.

The chain has TRBV24-1 and TRBJ1-2; TCRdb indicates TRBD1, and absent DNA this call remains unverified. This CDR3 has 14 amino acids. Germline V gene lookup returns CDR1 KGHDR and CDR2 SFDVKD. CDR3 region: CATSDRGRAYGYTF.

The chain couples TRBV20-1 to TRBJ2-3; the D call from TCRdb, TRBD2, cannot be confirmed without DNA. The CDR3 length is 16 residues. The V gene's germline CDR1 is DFQATT and CDR2 SNEGSKA (reference sequence). The CDR3: CSARVLASGVTDTQYF.

The chain has TRBV5-1 and TRBJ2-1; TCRdb designates TRBD2, a call that cannot be tested without DNA. CDR1 and CDR2 from the germline V gene are SGHRS and YFSETQ. The CDR3 has 14 amino acids. CDR3 region: CASSPIGPYNEQFF.

This rearrangement joins TRBV18 to TRBJ1-2; without DNA, the TCRdb call of TRBD1 cannot be checked. The CDR3 sequence is 14 residues long. CDR1 is KGHSH and CDR2 is LQKENI in the germline V gene. The CDR3 sequence: CAAAKAGADYGYTF.

V is TRBV12-3 or TRBV12-4 and J is TRBJ2-5. The CDR3 contains 14 residues. CDR3 sequence reads: CASSLARYQETQYF.

The rearrangement links TRBV4-3 to TRBJ1-6. Germline CDR1 LGHNA, CDR2 YSLEER. The CDR3 is 13 amino acids. CDR3 protein: CASSQDPQPPLHF.

The rearrangement joins TRBV7-2 to TRBJ2-4. The germline CDR1 and CDR2 sequences are SGHTA and FQGNSA. The CDR3 spans 16 residues. The chain's CDR3 is CASNIVGCLAKNIQYF.

CDR3 amino acids: CASSSPGTNQETQYF. The chain recombines TRBV5-1 with TRBJ2-5; without DNA, the TCRdb call of TRBD2 cannot be checked. Germline V gene data show CDR1 as SGHRS and CDR2 as YFSETQ. The CDR3 covers 15 residues.

This chain links TRBV20-1 with TRBJ1-2. From germline, CDR1 is DFQATT and CDR2 SNEGSKA (reference sequence). The CDR3 is 13 amino acids. The CDR3 region is CSARDIVNYGYTF.

The chain joins TRBV5-6 to TRBJ2-1; TCRdb picks TRBD2, but there is no DNA to check that call. Germline CDR1 is SGHDT and CDR2 is YYEEEE. The CDR3 is 16 amino acids. The CDR3 spells CASSLPGTSGVDEQFF.

The V call is TRBV7-9, the J call TRBJ1-4. This CDR3 contains 14 residues. Germline V CDR1 and CDR2: SEHNR, FQNEAQ (reference sequence). This chain's CDR3 is CASSLSGPNEKLFF. Complete variable domain (other parts from reference TRBV7-9 and TRBJ1-4): DTGVSQNPRHKITKRGQNVTFRCDPISEHNRLYWYRQTLGQGPEFLTYFQNEAQLEKSRLLSDRFSAERPKGSFSTLEIQRTEQGDSAMYLCASSLSGPNEKLFFGSGTQLSVL.

The chain carries TRBV7-9 and TRBJ2-5; TCRdb gives TRBD2 as the D gene, but with no DNA this cannot be confirmed. Germline loops: CDR1 SEHNR, CDR2 FQNEAQ (reference sequence). This CDR3 comprises 12 residues. The CDR3 here is CAILAVQETQYF. Variable domain in full (rest from reference TRBV7-9 and TRBJ2-5): DTGVSQNPRHKITKRGQNVTFRCDPISEHNRLYWYRQTLGQGPEFLTYFQNEAQLEKSRLLSDRFSAERPKGSFSTLEIQRTEQGDSAMYLCAILAVQETQYFGPGTRLLVL.